These 24 T cell receptor beta chains came from one sample sequenced in a study of early T cells in non-severe SARS-CoV-2 infection. One entry per CDR3 protein results from TCRdb running MiXCR on the 5' RACE reads. This table holds approximately 28,000 distinct CDR3 sequences, over 4.5% found once. Here the sequenced sample was whole blood, taken at baseline. The receptors were gathered from an adult who was a healthcare worker with PCR-confirmed SARS-CoV-2 infection or an uninfected control (not recorded which).

This clonotype was seen at least ten times. The V gene is TRBV7-2, the J gene TRBJ2-3; TRBD2 matches at 12 bases. With 3 bases clipped from V and 0 bases from J, the junction kept 1 base outside the gene matches. The CDR3 covers 16 residues. Germline loops: CDR1 SGHTA, CDR2 FQGNSA. CDR3 amino acids: CASSLTSGGSTDTQYF. The CDR3 coding sequence is TGTGCCAGCAGCTTGACTAGCGGGGGTAGCACAGATACGCAGTATTTT.

This clonotype has a count of ten or more. The chain couples TRBV4-3 to TRBJ2-7; possibly TRBD2 for D (5 bases). The germline V and J ends were trimmed by 4 bases and 9 bases, with 19 bases remaining between them. The V gene's germline CDR1 is LGHNA and CDR2 YSLEER. CDR3 length: 14 amino acids. The CDR3 region is CASSRTLAMLGQYF. Written as DNA, the CDR3 is TGCGCCAGCAGCCGTACCCTAGCTATGCTGGGGCAGTACTTC.

This clonotype was seen only a few times. V and J are TRBV29-1 and TRBJ2-7, with 8 bases identical to TRBD1. The germline CDR1 and CDR2 sequences are SQVTM and ANQGSEA. The CDR3 is 14 amino acids. V trimming: 4 bases; J trimming: 7 bases; junction bases outside the gene matches: 12. The DNA for the CDR3 is TGCAGCGTTGTCCTAAGGACAGGGCGCGGTGAGCAGTACTTC. This translates into CSVVLRTGRGEQYF.

This clonotype was seen ten or more times. The chain combines TRBV11-3 with TRBJ2-5; maybe TRBD2 (6 bases). This CDR3 is built from 15 residues. V lost 1 base and J lost 2, with 11 bases in between. Germline CDR1 is SGHNT and CDR2 is YENEEA. The CDR3: CASSLGKGTQETQYF. CDR3 nucleotide sequence: TGTGCCAGCAGCTTAGGCAAGGGGACTCAAGAGACCCAGTACTTC.

This sequence joins TRBV7-9 and TRBJ2-2; tentatively, D is TRBD1 or TRBD2 (6 bases each). CDR3 length: 15 amino acids. Germline CDR1 and CDR2: SEHNR and FQNEAQ (reference sequence). V lost 5 bases, J lost 2 bases, and 12 bases lay in between. The CDR3 bases are TGTGCCAGCAGCCCCCCCGGGGGCAACACCGGGGAGCTGTTTTTT. The encoded protein is CASSPPGGNTGELFF. Variable domain in full (rest from reference TRBV7-9 and TRBJ2-2): DTGVSQNPRHKITKRGQNVTFRCDPISEHNRLYWYRQTLGQGPEFLTYFQNEAQLEKSRLLSDRFSAERPKGSFSTLEIQRTEQGDSAMYLCASSPPGGNTGELFFGEGSRLTVL.

Ten or more counts support this clonotype. One junction end does not reproduce the germline sequence, and a read error may be involved. V usage is TRBV10-3 and J usage is TRBJ2-5; no clear D. The CDR3 has 15 residues. Germline CDR1 and CDR2: ENHRY and SYGVKD. Here the CDR3 reads CAISEGPLSQETQHF. In nucleotides, the CDR3 is TGTGCCATCAGTGAGGGACCTCTATCCCAAGAGACCCAGCACTTC.

This clonotype appeared many times. One junction end does not reproduce the germline sequence, and a read error may be involved. The rearrangement uses TRBV29-1 and TRBJ2-5, with D perhaps matching TRBD1 (6 bases). Germline CDR1 SQVTM, CDR2 ANQGSEA. The CDR3 has 12 amino acids. The CDR3 region has the DNA TGCAGCGCTGAACAGGGTCAAGAGACCCAGTACTTC. It codes for CSAEQGQETQYF. Filled out from reference TRBV29-1 and TRBJ2-5, the complete variable domain reads SAVISQKPSRDICQRGTSLTIQCQVDSQVTMMFWYRQQPGQSLTLIATANQGSEATYESGFVIDKFPISRPNLTFSTLTVSNMSPEDSSIYLCSAEQGQETQYFGPGTRLLVL.

This clonotype was seen more than once but under ten times. The chain combines TRBV29-1 with TRBJ2-5; D is unresolved. Germline loops: CDR1 SQVTM, CDR2 ANQGSEA. This CDR3 spans 11 amino acids. Between the trimmed V and J ends, which lost 6 bases and 5 bases, there was a span of 10 bases. CDR3: CSVLPAETQYF. The CDR3 DNA sequence: TGCAGCGTCCTGCCAGCGGAGACCCAGTACTTC. The full variable domain, its missing parts supplied by reference TRBV29-1 and TRBJ2-5, is SAVISQKPSRDICQRGTSLTIQCQVDSQVTMMFWYRQQPGQSLTLIATANQGSEATYESGFVIDKFPISRPNLTFSTLTVSNMSPEDSSIYLCSVLPAETQYFGPGTRLLVL.

This clonotype is classed as medium-sized. The chain is built from TRBV6-1 and TRBJ2-7; 7 nucleotides align to TRBD2. The V segment lost 3 bases and the J segment 3 bases; nucleotides outside the gene matches: 5. The germline V gene encodes CDR1 MNHNS and CDR2 SASEGT. The CDR3 covers 14 residues. This chain's CDR3 is CASSEGGAVYEQYF. CDR3 DNA sequence: TGTGCCAGCAGTGAGGGAGGGGCCGTCTACGAGCAGTACTTC.

This clonotype was picked up many times. The chain uses TRBV2 and TRBJ2-1, with 7 bases lining up with TRBD2. This CDR3 contains 15 residues. The germline V gene encodes CDR1 SNHLY and CDR2 FYNNEI. Trimming cost V 6 bases and J 3 bases; bases outside gene matches: 8. The CDR3 region is CASRATGTNYNEQFF. The CDR3 bases are TGTGCCAGCAGGGCTACCGGGACTAACTACAATGAGCAGTTCTTC.

This clonotype has ten or more counts. V and J are TRBV20-1 and TRBJ2-2; the D is unclear. The V gene lost 6 bases and the J gene lost 0 bases, with 14 bases spanning the gap. Germline CDR1 reads DFQATT; CDR2 reads SNEGSKA (reference sequence). This CDR3 has 15 residues. The CDR3 nucleotides read TGCAGTGCCTATAGGTACCGGACGAACACCGGGGAGCTGTTTTTT. Its protein product is CSAYRYRTNTGELFF.

This clonotype has at least ten counts. CDR3 protein: CSAGGQGVGYTF. In nucleotides, the CDR3 is TGCAGTGCTGGAGGACAGGGGGTCGGCTACACCTTC. The V and J genes are TRBV20-1 and TRBJ1-2; 10 positions agree with TRBD1. CDR1 is DFQATT, CDR2 SNEGSKA, per germline (reference sequence). The CDR3 is made up of 12 amino acids. The trim removed 5 bases at V and 8 bases at J, leaving 5 bases unmatched.

This clonotype was recorded at least ten times. V and J are TRBV5-5 and TRBJ1-5, with 8 bases matching TRBD1. Germline V gene data show CDR1 as SGHKS and CDR2 as YYEKEE (reference sequence). This CDR3 has 16 residues. Trimming at V came to 0 bases and at J to 5 bases, leaving 7 bases not matched to a gene. The CDR3 sequence is CASSLGPSRGHQPQHF. The CDR3 DNA reads as TGTGCCAGCAGCTTGGGCCCCTCCAGGGGGCATCAGCCCCAGCATTTT.

This clonotype was counted at least ten times. The junction and the germline gene differ at one end; a read error may be behind it. The chain carries TRBV12-5 and TRBJ1-5; the match to TRBD1 covers 7 bases. The length of the CDR3 is 16 residues. From germline, CDR1 is LGHNT and CDR2 FRNRAP. Written as DNA, the CDR3 is TGTGCTAGTGGTTTGTGGACAGGTGGTAGCAGTCAGCCCCAGCATTTT. The encoded protein is CASGLWTGGSSQPQHF.

This clonotype showed up many times. The V gene is TRBV7-9, the J gene TRBJ2-7, with D perhaps matching TRBD2 (5 bases). V lost 6 bases and J 4 bases, leaving 13 bases between the germline ends. The CDR3 sequence is 13 residues long. Per the germline V gene, CDR1 is SEHNR and CDR2 is FQNEAQ (reference sequence). The CDR3 loop is CASRSRVAYEQYF. CDR3 coding DNA: TGTGCCAGCAGGTCGCGGGTTGCGTACGAGCAGTACTTC.

This clonotype has a count of ten or more. J is TRBJ2-1 and V is TRBV5-1; TRBD2 matches at 13 bases. Germline V gene sequence: CDR1 SGHRS, CDR2 YFSETQ. The trim removed 3 bases at V and 6 bases at J, leaving 6 bases unmatched. This CDR3 is built from 16 residues. CDR3: CASSSPGLAGANEQFF. CDR3 DNA: TGCGCCAGCAGCTCCCCAGGACTAGCGGGAGCCAATGAGCAGTTCTTC.

This clonotype was counted at least ten times. The V and J genes are TRBV7-2 and TRBJ2-1; D not certain. Trimming removed 0 bases from V and 0 bases from J, with 9 bases in between. The CDR3 sequence is 16 residues long. The germline V gene has CDR1 SGHTA and CDR2 FQGNSA. DNA for the CDR3: TGTGCCAGCAGCTTAGCGGTCCTGAGCTCCTACAATGAGCAGTTCTTC. As protein: CASSLAVLSSYNEQFF.

This clonotype showed up many times. The chain recombines TRBV6-5 with TRBJ2-2; TRBD2 aligns across 16 bases. CDR1 and CDR2 (germline): MNHEY, SVGAGI. The CDR3 runs to 18 residues. Trimming took 5 bases from V and 4 from J; bases not matched to a gene: 7. CDR3 sequence: CASSPGLAGGPGTGELFF. The CDR3 DNA is TGTGCCAGCAGTCCGGGACTAGCGGGAGGGCCCGGCACCGGGGAGCTGTTTTTT.

This clonotype was observed a few times. The rearrangement links TRBV7-6 to TRBJ2-2, with a tentative D call TRBD2 (5 bases). This CDR3 has 16 amino acids. CDR1 is SGHVS, CDR2 FNYEAQ, per germline. Trimming stripped 5 bases from V and 6 bases from J, with 19 bases between. The CDR3 DNA follows: TGTGCCAGCAGCCCAAGAACGGGGTTCGTCCCCGGGGAGCTGTTTTTT. Encoded protein: CASSPRTGFVPGELFF.

The rearrangement links TRBV5-1 to TRBJ2-1; 10 bases map to TRBD1. In germline, CDR1 is SGHRS, CDR2 YFSETQ. Unmatched junction bases numbered 17, after V lost 5 bases and J lost 0 bases. The length of the CDR3 is 20 residues. The CDR3, as DNA: TGCGCCAGCAGGTATTCCCCGGGACAGGGGTCCCTCCCCTCCTACAATGAGCAGTTCTTC. This sequence encodes CASRYSPGQGSLPSYNEQFF. The variable domain in full, completed from reference TRBV5-1 and TRBJ2-1, reads KAGVTQTPRYLIKTRGQQVTLSCSPISGHRSVSWYQQTPGQGLQFLFEYFSETQRNKGNFPGRFSGRQFSNSRSEMNVSTLELGDSALYLCASRYSPGQGSLPSYNEQFFGPGTRLTVL.

This clonotype appeared a few times. This chain joins TRBV7-6 and TRBJ2-5; weak D call: TRBD2 (5 bases). The CDR3 is made up of 14 amino acids. Deletions cut 1 base from V and 5 bases from J, with 11 bases between. Germline CDR1 is SGHVS and CDR2 is FNYEAQ. Here the CDR3 DNA reads TGTGCCAGCAGCTTAGGAGGGCCAATCGAGACCCAGTACTTC. This codes for CASSLGGPIETQYF.

This clonotype was detected a few times. The chain has TRBV6-1 and TRBJ2-5; the D gene is possibly TRBD2 (5 bases). From germline, CDR1 is MNHNS and CDR2 SASEGT. This CDR3 has 14 residues. V was cut by 0 bases and J by 11 bases, with 16 bases left in between. CDR3 bases: TGTGCCAGCAGTGAAGCGCCGGGGAGAGAAACGCAGTACTTC. This translates into CASSEAPGRETQYF.

This clonotype was seen ten or more times. The V and J genes are TRBV20-1 and TRBJ2-5; perhaps TRBD1 as D (5 bases). Germline CDR1 reads DFQATT; CDR2 reads SNEGSKA (reference sequence). The CDR3 has 15 amino acids. Trimming removed 2 bases at V and 1 base at J, with 14 bases between. DNA for the CDR3: TGCAGTGCTAGATCTATAGGGGAAGGCCAAGAGACCCAGTACTTC. Residues: CSARSIGEGQETQYF.

This clonotype appeared many times. This chain links TRBV12-3 or TRBV12-4 with TRBJ2-1, with D unclear. This CDR3 is built from 12 residues. V was shortened by 6 bases and J by 9 bases, with 12 bases between the two germline ends. DNA of the CDR3: TGTGCCAGCAGCTACCGGTACCGTGAGCAGTTCTTC. It specifies CASSYRYREQFF.